These 7 T cell receptor beta chains were sequenced from one sample in a study of vaccination and CD4 T cells after COVID-19. Their target antigens are unknown. Treatment described: approximately 9-day PBMC culture with coronavirus spike peptide pools or control peptides (ViraFEST assay). The study sequenced cultured CD4+ T cell DNA using the Oncomine TCR Beta short-read assay. TCRdb itself ran the PCR reads through MiXCR, one entry per CDR3 protein. The sample holds just over 15,000 distinct CDR3 sequences, 40% to 50% seen once. Here the sequenced sample was CD4+ T cells from blood, cultured in vitro, taken before SARS-CoV-2 vaccination. The receptors shown here come from a human donor who had recovered from COVID-19.

The sample holds a few counts of this clonotype. The J gene is TRBJ2-2, the V gene TRBV7-6, with 13 bases that match TRBD2. This CDR3 region has 16 residues. From germline, CDR1 is SGHVS and CDR2 FNYEAQ. Losses at the gene ends were 6 bases for V and 2 bases for J; bases not matched to a gene: 3. The CDR3 region is CASRRLAGGNTGELFF. The CDR3 region has the DNA TGTGCCAGCAGGAGACTAGCGGGAGGTAACACCGGGGAGCTGTTTTTT. Drawing the rest from reference TRBV7-6 and TRBJ2-2, the complete variable domain is GAGVSQSPRYKVTKRGQDVALRCDPISGHVSLYWYRQALGQGPEFLTYFNYEAQQDKSGLPNDRFSAERPEGSISTLTIQRTEQRDSAMYRCASRRLAGGNTGELFFGEGSRLTVL.

The chain employs TRBV27 and TRBJ2-7; D is unclear. The CDR3 consists of 15 residues. CDR1 MNHEY and CDR2 SMNVEV come from the germline V gene (reference sequence). Deletions cut 2 bases from V and 2 bases from J, with 13 bases between. In DNA form, the CDR3 reads TGTGCCAGCAGTTTAAACGGAGTAGGTACCTACGAGCAGTACTTC. Translating it yields CASSLNGVGTYEQYF.

V is TRBV19 and J is TRBJ2-3; 8 bases fit TRBD2. Germline V gives CDR1 LNHDA, CDR2 SQIVND (reference sequence). The CDR3 sequence is 17 residues long. V was clipped by 6 bases and J by 5 bases; unmatched bases: 16. CDR3 residues: CASRPRVGRAYVDTQYF. The CDR3 DNA reads as TGTGCCAGTAGGCCCCGCGTCGGGAGGGCCTATGTAGATACGCAGTATTTT. Complete variable domain (other parts from reference TRBV19 and TRBJ2-3): DGGITQSPKYLFRKEGQNVTLSCEQNLNHDAMYWYRQDPGQGLRLIYYSQIVNDFQKGDIAEGYSVSREKKESFPLTVTSAQKNPTAFYLCASRPRVGRAYVDTQYFGPGTRLTVL.

This sequence joins TRBV19 and TRBJ2-3; D is unresolved. This CDR3 region has 13 residues. Germline CDR1 is LNHDA and CDR2 is SQIVND (reference sequence). Trimming took 6 bases from V and 4 from J, leaving 11 bases between them. CDR3 bases: TGTGCCAGTAGGCGAACCCGATCAGATACGCAGTATTTT. This sequence encodes CASRRTRSDTQYF.

This chain uses TRBV27 with TRBJ2-7; D unresolved. Germline CDR1 is MNHEY and CDR2 is SMNVEV (reference sequence). Trimming left V 3 bases short and J 1 base short, with 7 bases between. The CDR3 totals 13 residues. The CDR3 loop is CASSFRPSYEQYF. The CDR3 nucleotides are TGTGCCAGCAGTTTTAGGCCTTCCTACGAGCAGTACTTC.

The V gene is TRBV2, the J gene TRBJ1-2, with D possibly TRBD1 on 6 matching bases. The CDR3 has 14 amino acids. V was clipped by 7 bases and J by 4 bases, with 16 bases between them. Germline lookup yields CDR1 SNHLY and CDR2 FYNNEI. The CDR3 region has the DNA TGTGCCAGCAAAGGACAGCGCGATTTCTATGGCTACACCTTC. This gives the protein CASKGQRDFYGYTF. Full variable domain (rest looked up from reference TRBV2 and TRBJ1-2): EPEVTQTPSHQVTQMGQEVILRCVPISNHLYFYWYRQILGQKVEFLVSFYNNEISEKSEIFDDQFSVERPDGSNFTLKIRSTKLEDSAMYFCASKGQRDFYGYTFGSGTRLTVV.

This clonotype was observed a handful of times. This sequence joins TRBV24-1 and TRBJ2-5; weak D call: TRBD1 (5 bases). Trimming cost V 5 bases and J 4 bases, with 10 bases left between them. Germline V gene data show CDR1 as KGHDR and CDR2 as SFDVKD. The CDR3 sequence is 13 residues long. The CDR3 is CATSAGLLETQYF. For the CDR3, the DNA is TGTGCCACCAGTGCAGGGTTATTAGAGACCCAGTACTTC.